The rows below give T cell receptor beta chains drawn from one sample of a study of shared clonotypes between healthy human individuals. Assay: immunoSEQ multiplex PCR; the TCRdb copy retains only in-frame clones and omits some. This table has roughly 2 million clones, 90% to 96% appearing once. The sequenced sample was naive CD4+ T cells sorted from blood. These receptors were obtained from a young man in good health. Each CDR3 is given with its conserved first and last residue. A D gene is named only where the DNA matches it firmly.

j_gene | v_gene | len | d_gene | CDR3aa | CDR3nt
TRBJ1-1 | TRBV4-1 | 15 | NA | CASSQGSRVYTEAFF | TGCGCCAGCAGCCAAGGGTCCAGGGTTTACACTGAAGCTTTCTTT
TRBJ1-2 | TRBV6-5 | 13 | TRBD1 | CASTQRQGSGYTF | TGTGCCAGCACACAACGACAGGGAAGTGGCTACACCTTC
TRBJ2-2 | TRBV28 | 17 | TRBD1 | CASSLTGTGVGTGELFF | TGTGCCAGCAGTCTAACAGGGACAGGGGTGGGCACCGGGGAGCTGTTTTTT
TRBJ1-3 | TRBV2 | 12 | NA | CASRGEGNTIYF | TGTGCCAGCAGGGGAGAGGGAAACACCATATATTTT
TRBJ2-3 | TRBV5-1 | 14 | NA | CASSPGQSTDTQYF | TGCGCCAGCAGTCCGGGACAAAGCACAGATACGCAGTATTTT
TRBJ1-3 | TRBV30 | 14 | NA | CAWSVGRSGNTIYF | TGTGCCTGGAGTGTGGGGCGTTCTGGAAACACCATATATTTT
TRBJ2-1 | TRBV5-1 | 14 | NA | CASSKSGPYNEQFF | TGCGCCAGCAGCAAAAGTGGCCCCTACAATGAGCAGTTCTTC
TRBJ1-6 | TRBV9 | 12 | NA | CASSKLASTLHF | TGTGCCAGTTCTAAATTGGCGTCCACCCTCCACTTT
TRBJ2-3 | TRBV11-3 | 15 | TRBD2 | CASSLGDSGTDTQYF | TGTGCCAGCAGCTTAGGCGATAGCGGGACTGATACGCAGTATTTT
TRBJ1-5 | TRBV6-5 | 13 | NA | CASRPQEGQPQHF | TGTGCCAGCAGACCCCAGGAGGGTCAGCCCCAGCATTTT
TRBJ2-7 | TRBV5-6 | 13 | NA | CASSLIGGYEQYF | TGTGCCAGCAGCCTCATAGGGGGGTACGAGCAGTACTTC
TRBJ2-1 | TRBV5-1 | 16 | TRBD2 | CASSFGVSGGNNEQFF | TGCGCCAGCAGCTTCGGCGTGAGCGGGGGAAACAATGAGCAGTTCTTC